This T cell receptor (beta chain) was documented in a study of blood T cell repertoires in COVID-19. Across the study: Researchers got acute and convalescent COVID-19 samples from the United States, Italy and Spain.

Study processing details: It was from reference gene primer amplification that nucleated cell counts were estimated. Sequencing was performed with immunoSEQ multiplex PCR; in TCRdb, only in-frame clones are kept and a portion is missing. That table gives V, J and clone size, and the DNA gave D and trimming. The table has about 180,000 clones, 79% seen once; the top ten hold 8.1%. In germline, CDR1 is SGHTA, CDR2 FQGTGA. The length of the CDR3 is 15 residues. V was clipped by 0 bases and J by 4 bases; unmatched bases: 0. What was sequenced was peripheral blood. The source is a woman aged 55 to 70 with COVID-19, enrolled during active disease. The V gene is TRBV7-3, the J gene TRBJ2-3; TRBD2 aligns across 11 bases. CDR3 DNA sequence: TGTGCCAGCAGCTTAACGGGACTAGCGGCAGATACGCAGTATTTT. Protein product: CASSLTGLAADTQYF. Based on the CDR3 plus reference TRBV7-3 and TRBJ2-3, the full variable domain is GAGVSQTPSNKVTEKGKYVELRCDPISGHTALYWYRQSLGQGPEFLIYFQGTGAADDSGLPNDRFFAVRPEGSVSTLKIQRTERGDSAVYLCASSLTGLAADTQYFGPGTRLTVL.